These 9 T cell receptor beta chains were sequenced from one sample in a study of CD8+CD57+ T cells in acquired aplastic anemia. Those patients picked for sequencing had displayed CD8+CD57+ cell expansion on flow cytometry. Profiling of TCR beta VDJ combinations and CDR3 sequences used genomic DNA as template. TCRdb recomputed calls from the reads with MiXCR, one row per CDR3 protein. The sample has more than 150,000 distinct CDR3 sequences, around 47% seen once; the top ten hold 2.5% to 4%. Sequenced input: sorted CD4+, CD8+, or CD8+CD57+ T cells (not recorded which) from PBMCs. The origin of the receptors is a human donor with aplastic anemia.

This chain joins TRBV15 and TRBJ2-3, with TRBD1 matching over 9 bases. The J segment lost 0 bases and the V segment lost 2 bases, leaving 6 bases of the junction unmatched. This CDR3 has 17 amino acids. Germline V gene lookup returns CDR1 LNHNV and CDR2 YYDKDF (reference sequence). The CDR3 sequence: CATSRPAQGASTDTQYF. The CDR3 DNA reads as TGTGCCACCAGCAGACCAGCACAGGGGGCTAGCACAGATACGCAGTATTTT.

This clonotype has only one observation. V gene TRBV19 combines with J gene TRBJ1-2; 9 nucleotides line up with TRBD1. Germline values: CDR1 LNHDA, CDR2 SQIVND (reference sequence). The V segment lost 4 bases and the J segment 4 bases; nucleotides outside the gene matches: 10. This CDR3 is 16 amino acids long. In DNA, the CDR3 is TGTGCCAGTAGTACCCCCGGGACAGGGTCTGGCTATGGCTACACCTTC. Its protein product is CASSTPGTGSGYGYTF.

This clonotype was observed a handful of times. Lacking the conserved final phenylalanine or tryptophan, this CDR3 likely reflects a read error. V and J are TRBV10-2 and TRBJ1-6; 7 nucleotides match TRBD1. With 5 bases clipped from V and 10 bases from J, the junction kept 8 bases outside the gene matches. The V gene's germline CDR1 is WSHSY and CDR2 SAAADI. The CDR3 runs to 14 residues. In nucleotides, the CDR3 is TGCGCCAGCAGTCCCGGACAGGCTGGGTCACCCCTCCACTCT. It codes for CASSPGQAGSPLHS.

Only a few counts were recorded for this clonotype. The chain recombines TRBV27 with TRBJ2-3; D remains unclear. CDR1 is MNHEY and CDR2 is SMNVEV in the germline V gene (reference sequence). Between the trimmed V and J ends, which lost 0 bases and 7 bases, there was a span of 11 bases. The CDR3 has 14 amino acids. The CDR3 sequence is CASSLSRPWNTQYF. CDR3 DNA: TGTGCCAGCAGTTTATCCCGGCCCTGGAATACGCAGTATTTT.

The table lists this clonotype with many counts. The chain recombines TRBV11-1 with TRBJ2-6; tentative D call: TRBD2 (5 bases). In germline, CDR1 is SGHAT, CDR2 FQDESV (reference sequence). The V end lost 1 base, the J end lost 0 bases, and 16 bases lay between the germline ends. This CDR3 has 19 residues. CDR3 sequence (DNA): TGTGCCAGCAGCTTAGGTCCCTTCGGGGAACTCTCTGGGGCCAACGTCCTGACTTTC. It yields the protein CASSLGPFGELSGANVLTF.

A note on this clonotype: A read error may be the cause here, since a much bigger clone is one base away. The conserved final phenylalanine or tryptophan is absent from the CDR3, which likely points to a read error. The CDR3 DNA sequence: TGTGCCAGCAGCGGTCGACCTGGCGGGGGGCAGCCCCAGCATTCT. Translated, it gives CASSGRPGGGQPQHS. This chain connects TRBV5-6 to TRBJ1-5; D might be TRBD1 (5 bases). The germline CDR1 and CDR2 sequences are SGHDT and YYEEEE. Trimming left V 4 bases short and J 7 bases short, with 18 bases between. There are 15 residues in the CDR3.

This clonotype was seen at least ten times. The chain is built from TRBV20-1 and TRBJ1-5; D may be TRBD1 (5 bases). Trimming removed 3 bases from V and 4 bases from J, with 13 bases in between. CDR3 length equals 14 residues. CDR1 and CDR2 (germline): DFQATT, SNEGSKA (reference sequence). DNA for the CDR3: TGCAGTGCTAGCAGGGATCCCGGGAATCAGCCCCAGCATTTT. This sequence encodes CSASRDPGNQPQHF.

V and J are TRBV25-1 and TRBJ1-2, with D possibly being TRBD1 (5 bases). The germline V gene encodes CDR1 MGHDK and CDR2 SYGVNS. The CDR3 sequence is 13 residues long. V was trimmed by 3 bases and J by 9 bases, leaving 14 bases between them. The CDR3 coding sequence is TGTGCCAGCAGTGACGGGACGACCCAAAGCTACACCTTC. This sequence encodes CASSDGTTQSYTF.

The rearrangement uses TRBV4-1 and TRBJ2-1; D unresolved. The CDR3 is 17 amino acids. V dropped 4 bases and J dropped 10 bases, with 26 bases sitting between them. Germline V gene data show CDR1 as MGHRA and CDR2 as YSYEKL. The CDR3 bases are TGCGCCAGCAGCCCCCGGGCACTCGCGGACCTCCCTGGGGAGCAGTTCTTC. It codes for CASSPRALADLPGEQFF.